The present TCR beta chain was sequenced within a study of blood T cell repertoires in COVID-19. The wider study: There were acute and convalescent COVID-19 samples, and they came from the United States, Italy and Spain.

Libraries were prepared by immunoSEQ multiplex PCR; TCRdb keeps only in-frame clonotypes and omits some of them. This repertoire shows around 160,000 clones, 80% found once; its top ten account for 5% to 6%. Source material: PBMCs or T cells enriched from blood (not recorded which). The receptor was derived from a man between 35 and 55 years old who had recovered from COVID-19.

The CDR3 region has the DNA TGCGCCAGCAGCCCCTTCGAAGGGGACACTGAAGCTTTCTTT. Translating gives CASSPFEGDTEAFF. The rearrangement uses TRBV5-1 and TRBJ1-1; possibly TRBD1 for D (5 bases). V lost 4 bases and J lost 3, with 13 bases in between. The CDR3 spans 14 residues. Per the germline V gene, CDR1 is SGHRS and CDR2 is YFSETQ.